This T cell receptor beta chain was observed in a study of CD8 T cells in ankylosing spondylitis. Study outcomes and limitations: Within ankylosing spondylitis blood, a TCR beta motif made up of eight highly homologous variants appeared to be characteristic.

The ends were cut back, 0 bases at V and 5 bases at J, with 4 bases in the middle. The CDR3 covers 13 residues. Germline V gene sequence: CDR1 MDHEN, CDR2 SYDVKM. As regards this clonotype: Its target is unknown.

In TCRdb, the 5' RACE reads were re-called with MiXCR into one record per CDR3 protein. This table holds around 210,000 distinct CDR3 sequences, 8% to 9% found once. This sequence was found in a female donor with ankylosing spondylitis or in good health (not recorded which). The sequencing sample was made of blood, either unsorted or a sorted T cell fraction (not recorded which). The chain couples TRBV28 to TRBJ2-2; D is unclear. The CDR3 DNA is TGTGCCAGCAGTTTATGGCGTACCGGGGAGCTGTTTTTT. Its protein is CASSLWRTGELFF.